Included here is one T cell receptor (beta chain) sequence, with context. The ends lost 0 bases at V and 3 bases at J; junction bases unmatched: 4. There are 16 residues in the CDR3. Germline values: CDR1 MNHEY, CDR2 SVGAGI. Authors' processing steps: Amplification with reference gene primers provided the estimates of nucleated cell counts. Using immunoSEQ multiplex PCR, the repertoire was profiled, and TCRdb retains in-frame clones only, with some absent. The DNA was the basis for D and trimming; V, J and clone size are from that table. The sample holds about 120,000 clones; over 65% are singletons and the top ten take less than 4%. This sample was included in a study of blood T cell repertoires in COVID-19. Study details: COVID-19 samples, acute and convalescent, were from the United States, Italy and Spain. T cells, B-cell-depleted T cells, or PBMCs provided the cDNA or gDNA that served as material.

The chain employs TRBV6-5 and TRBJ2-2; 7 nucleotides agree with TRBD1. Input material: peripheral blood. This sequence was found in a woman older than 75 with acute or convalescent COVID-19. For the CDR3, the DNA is TGTGCCAGCAGTTACTCAAGGACAGGACACACCGGGGAGCTGTTTTTT. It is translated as CASSYSRTGHTGELFF.